This entry lists 26 T cell receptor delta chains sequenced from one sample in a study of gamma-delta T cells after stem cell transplantation. TCRdb redid clone calling on the RT-PCR reads using CATT. The table lists about 7,800 delta-chain clones, roughly 15% of them singletons. Sequences were obtained from gamma-delta T cells. Source of these receptors: a human donor. It is not recorded whose cells these are; they may come from a transplant donor.

This clone came up a few times. The CDR3 reads CALGDPLFLPFALLGPDKLIF. CDR3 nucleotide sequence: TGTGCTCTTGGGGATCCCCTTTTCCTACCGTTTGCCTTACTGGGGCCCGATAAACTCATCTTT. The chain uses TRDV1 and TRDJ1; D is perhaps TRDD2 or TRDD3 (7 bases each). Germline values: CDR1 TSWWSYY, CDR2 QGS. The CDR3 sequence is 21 residues long. Trimming left V 3 bases short and J 3 bases short, with 32 bases between.

With respect to this clone: Since a much larger clone is just one base distant, this may be a read error. The chain has TRDV1 and TRDJ1; D may be TRDD3 (6 bases). CDR1 is TSWWSYY and CDR2 is QGS in the germline V gene. There are 18 residues in the CDR3. V lost 0 bases and J 1 base, leaving 18 bases between the germline ends. CDR3 nucleotide sequence: TGTGCTCTTGGGGAACTGTGGGGATGCTCGGTAGGCACCGATAAACTCATCTTT. Amino acid sequence: CALGELWGCSVGTDKLIF.

J is TRDJ2 and V is TRDV1; D is undetermined. This CDR3 has 16 residues. From germline, CDR1 is TSWWSYY and CDR2 QGS. Trimming stripped 3 bases from V and 1 base from J, with 12 bases between. CDR3 region: CALGDGTSLLTAQLFF. CDR3 DNA: TGTGCTCTTGGGGACGGGACCTCCCTTTTGACAGCACAACTCTTCTTT.

This clone was seen a handful of times. The CDR3 DNA follows: TGTGCCTGTGACATCGAACTGGGGGATTACACCGATAAACTCATCTTT. This codes for CACDIELGDYTDKLIF. This chain links TRDV2 with TRDJ1, with TRDD3 matching 10 bases. With V trimmed by 2 bases and J by 0 bases, 5 bases remained unmatched. The germline gives CDR1 GEAIGNYY, CDR2 EKD. This CDR3 is 16 amino acids long.

J is TRDJ3 and V is TRDV2; TRDD3 might be the D (6 bases). This CDR3 contains 20 residues. The V gene lost 3 bases and the J gene lost 0 bases, with 20 bases spanning the gap. Germline V gene sequence: CDR1 GEAIGNYY, CDR2 EKD. The CDR3 nucleotides are TGTGCCTGTGACCCGAGACTGAGGATACCTGGCTCCTGGGACACCCGACAGATGTTTTTC. Translation: CACDPRLRIPGSWDTRQMFF.

The sample holds a few counts of this clone. V usage is TRDV1 and J usage is TRDJ1, with D maybe TRDD3 (5 bases). Germline values: CDR1 TSWWSYY, CDR2 QGS. This CDR3 contains 17 residues. With 0 bases removed from V and 2 bases from J, the gap between germline ends came to 16 bases. DNA for the CDR3: TGTGCTCTTGGGGAACTAGCGACGGCGTACTGGACCGATAAACTCATCTTT. This encodes CALGELATAYWTDKLIF.

The chain uses TRAV29/DV5 and TRDJ1, with 7 positions matching TRDD3. Per germline, CDR1 NSMFDY and CDR2 ISSIKDK. The CDR3 totals 20 residues. After removal of 0 bases from V and 2 bases from J, the junction contained 22 bases not matched to a gene. DNA for the CDR3: TGTGCAGCAAGCGCGCCTTTCCGAACGAACAGGGGGATTAGGACCGATAAACTCATCTTT. Translation gives CAASAPFRTNRGIRTDKLIF.

In this sample, this clone is medium-sized. The chain couples TRDV1 to TRDJ1, with D possibly matching TRDD2 (6 bases). Deletions cut 3 bases from V and 1 base from J, with 15 bases between. Germline-derived CDR1 and CDR2 are TSWWSYY and QGS. This CDR3 contains 16 residues. CDR3 in DNA: TGTGCTCTTGGGGATAAACTTCCTGACCCCACCGATAAACTCATCTTT. It is translated as CALGDKLPDPTDKLIF.

In its sample, this clone ranks as medium-sized (0.01 to 0.1%). Other nucleotide sequences from this sample produce the same CDR3. The CDR3 bases are TGTGCTCTTGGGGACGTCGGGGCCACCGATAAACTCATCTTT. This sequence encodes CALGDVGATDKLIF. This chain joins TRDV1 and TRDJ1; no clear D. V lost 3 bases to trimming and J lost 1 base, with 9 bases between them. Germline V lookup: CDR1 TSWWSYY, CDR2 QGS. The CDR3 totals 14 residues.

This clone was recorded only once. It may be a read error: a sequence one base away is much more abundant. CDR3 sequence (DNA): TGTGCTCTTGGGACGCCAAGCTACCTTGCTCTACTGGGGGACAACGCCGATAAACTCATCTTT. Protein sequence: CALGTPSYLALLGDNADKLIF. The V gene is TRDV1, the J gene TRDJ1; 9 bases fit TRDD3. The CDR3 is made up of 21 amino acids. V shed 5 bases and J 3 bases; nucleotides not matched to a gene: 25. Germline V gives CDR1 TSWWSYY, CDR2 QGS.

This clone was seen a handful of times. This chain joins TRDV3 and TRDJ2; D perhaps matches TRDD3 (6 bases). This CDR3 region has 15 residues. The germline V gene has CDR1 TVYSNPD and CDR2 GDNSRS (reference sequence). Deletions cut 0 bases from V and 4 bases from J, with 15 bases between. The CDR3 loop is CAFRAGESTTAQLFF. CDR3 in DNA: TGTGCCTTTAGGGCTGGGGAATCCACGACAGCACAACTCTTCTTT.

By share, this clone counts as medium-sized. The genes are TRDV2 and TRDJ1; D is ambiguous. Trimming cost V 0 bases and J 0 bases, with 4 bases left between them. The CDR3 consists of 13 residues. From germline, CDR1 is GEAIGNYY and CDR2 EKD. The CDR3 region has the DNA TGTGCCTGTGACACCGGTTACACCGATAAACTCATCTTT. Translating it yields CACDTGYTDKLIF.

Only a few counts were recorded for this clone. A junction end diverges from the germline sequence, so it may reflect a read error. Other DNA sequences of this sample code for an identical CDR3. The chain combines TRDV2 with TRDJ3; TRDD3 matches 10 bases. Looked up from germline, CDR1 is GEAIGNYY and CDR2 is EKD. The CDR3 length is 20 residues. The CDR3, as DNA: TGTGCCTGCGACACCGAAAGGGGGATACGCGGCTCCTGGGACACCCGACAGATGTTTTTC. It translates to CACDTERGIRGSWDTRQMFF.

This clone came up a few times. Given a much more abundant clone one base away, this may be a read error. The J gene is TRDJ2, the V gene TRDV3; D may be TRDD3 (5 bases). The germline V gene has CDR1 TVYSNPD and CDR2 GDNSRS (reference sequence). The CDR3 has 14 amino acids. As DNA, the CDR3 is TGTGCCTTTGGGGACAAAGGTCGGGAAGCACAACCCTTCTTT. Amino acid sequence: CAFGDKGREAQPFF.

This clone is labeled as medium-sized. The chain is built from TRDV3 and TRDJ1; 8 nucleotides agree with TRDD3. Germline CDR1 TVYSNPD, CDR2 GDNSRS (reference sequence). The CDR3 has 18 residues. V lost 2 bases and J lost 0; bases outside the gene matches: 17. The CDR3 loop is CAFSYWGLYPFDTDKLIF. CDR3 bases: TGTGCCTTTTCGTACTGGGGGTTATACCCGTTCGACACCGATAAACTCATCTTT.

This clone has only a few counts. V usage is TRDV1 and J usage is TRDJ1, with D possibly TRDD3 on 8 matching bases. CDR3 length: 20 residues. Between the trimmed V and J ends, which lost 4 bases and 5 bases, there was a span of 32 bases. Germline CDR1 reads TSWWSYY; CDR2 reads QGS. The CDR3 DNA is TGTGCTCTTGGGGGTTCCTACGAGAATAAGCTGGGGATACCCGATGATAAACTCATCTTT. It specifies CALGGSYENKLGIPDDKLIF.

For this clone: A much larger clone lies one base from this, so it may be a read error. The rearrangement joins TRDV1 to TRDJ2, with 8 bases that match TRDD3. Germline loops: CDR1 TSWWSYY, CDR2 QGS. CDR3 length: 18 amino acids. CDR3 DNA: TGTGCTCTTGGGGAACGTAACGGCGCCTACGGGGATACAGCACAACCCTTCTTT. Its translation: CALGERNGAYGDTAQPFF.

Points on this clone: Since a much larger clone is just one base distant, this may be a read error. The genes are TRDV2 and TRDJ2; a possible D gene is TRDD3 (5 bases). Germline lookup yields CDR1 GEAIGNYY and CDR2 EKD. Trimming pared 3 bases from V and 6 bases from J, leaving 16 bases between. This CDR3 comprises 15 residues. The CDR3 protein is CACDPVGPWAAQLFF. CDR3 nucleotide sequence: TGTGCCTGTGACCCCGTGGGTCCCTGGGCAGCACAACTCTTCTTT.

This clone qualifies as medium-sized (0.01 to 0.1%). The V and J genes are TRDV2 and TRDJ2, with D possibly TRDD3 on 6 matching bases. Germline V gene lookup returns CDR1 GEAIGNYY and CDR2 EKD. Trimming removed 3 bases at V and 8 bases at J, with 15 bases between. This CDR3 has 14 amino acids. CDR3 protein: CACDGFGGAAQLFF. The CDR3 DNA is TGTGCCTGTGACGGTTTTGGGGGTGCGGCACAACTCTTCTTT.

J is TRDJ1 and V is TRDV1; 9 nucleotides align to TRDD3. Germline V gene sequence: CDR1 TSWWSYY, CDR2 QGS. The trim removed 0 bases at V and 4 bases at J, leaving 21 bases unmatched. The CDR3 has 21 residues. The CDR3 protein is CALGELSAMWRTGGDIDKLIF. For the CDR3, the DNA is TGTGCTCTTGGGGAACTCTCGGCTATGTGGAGGACTGGGGGAGACATCGATAAACTCATCTTT.

The genes are TRDV1 and TRDJ1; TRDD3 agrees at 13 bases. Germline V gene lookup returns CDR1 TSWWSYY and CDR2 QGS. The CDR3 length is 22 residues. V trimming: 1 base; J trimming: 7 bases; junction bases outside the gene matches: 24. As DNA, the CDR3 is TGTGCTCTTGGGGAACCCCAAATTTCGGGTTACCTCAACTGGGGGATACGGATTAAACTCATCTTT. Its protein product is CALGEPQISGYLNWGIRIKLIF.

By share of the sample, this clone is medium-sized (0.01 to 0.1%). Here the CDR3 DNA reads TGTGCTCTTGGGGAACTAGCTTGCTGGGATCGGCCCCTAGGGGATACCGATAAACTCATCTTT. Encoded protein: CALGELACWDRPLGDTDKLIF. The rearrangement uses TRDV1 and TRDJ1; D is perhaps TRDD3 (6 bases). The germline CDR1 and CDR2 sequences are TSWWSYY and QGS. This CDR3 spans 21 amino acids. Trimming pared 0 bases from V and 2 bases from J, leaving 28 bases between.

As concerns this clone: One junction end disagrees with the germline gene, perhaps due to a read error. This sequence joins TRDV1 and TRDJ2; the match to TRDD3 covers 12 bases. CDR3 length: 22 amino acids. Germline V gene lookup returns CDR1 TSWWSYY and CDR2 QGS. The CDR3 coding sequence is TGTGCTCTTGGAATTCCTACGTCCCGTACTGGGGGATACTCCATTTTGACAGCACAACCCTTCTTT. Its translation is CALGIPTSRTGGYSILTAQPFF.

This clone is classed as medium-sized (0.01 to 0.1%). The V call is TRDV2, the J call TRDJ1; TRDD3 agrees at 7 bases. The V gene end was trimmed by 3 bases and the J gene end by 0 bases; junction bases not matched to a gene: 3. The CDR3 contains 14 residues. Germline lookup yields CDR1 GEAIGNYY and CDR2 EKD. CDR3 sequence reads: CACDGGDDTDKLIF. In nucleotides, the CDR3 is TGTGCCTGTGACGGGGGGGATGACACCGATAAACTCATCTTT.

This clone was picked up a small number of times. The V and J genes are TRDV1 and TRDJ1; D is possibly TRDD3 (5 bases). Germline V gene lookup returns CDR1 TSWWSYY and CDR2 QGS. The CDR3 has 14 amino acids. V lost 10 bases and J lost 0, with 15 bases in between. The CDR3 loop is CAHIPGNYTDKLIF. The DNA for the CDR3 is TGTGCTCATATCCCGGGGAATTACACCGATAAACTCATCTTT.

With respect to this clone: A far larger clone is one base from this, pointing to a likely read error. The chain couples TRDV2 to TRDJ1; 9 bases are shared with TRDD3. The CDR3 loop spans 14 amino acids. Germline V gene sequence: CDR1 GEAIGNYY, CDR2 EKD. Written as DNA, the CDR3 is TGTGCCTGTGACATACTGGGGGACACCGATAAACCCATCTTT. Its protein is CACDILGDTDKPIF.